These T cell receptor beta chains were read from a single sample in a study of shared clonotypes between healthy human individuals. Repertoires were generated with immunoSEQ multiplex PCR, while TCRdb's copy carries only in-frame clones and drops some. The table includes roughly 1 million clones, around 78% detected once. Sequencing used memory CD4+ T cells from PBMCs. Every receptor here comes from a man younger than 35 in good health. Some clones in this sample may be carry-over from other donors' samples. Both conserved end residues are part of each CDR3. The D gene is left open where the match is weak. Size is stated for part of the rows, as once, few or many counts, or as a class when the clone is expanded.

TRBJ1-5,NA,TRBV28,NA,CASRYAGQPQHF,TGTGCCAGCAGATACGCGGGTCAGCCCCAGCATTTT
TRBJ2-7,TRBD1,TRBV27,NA,CASSRTRDRDYEQYF,TGTGCCAGCAGTCGAACTCGGGACAGAGATTACGAGCAGTACTTC
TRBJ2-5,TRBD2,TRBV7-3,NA,CASSAGLAGVETQYF,TGTGCCAGCAGCGCGGGACTAGCGGGAGTAGAGACCCAGTACTTC
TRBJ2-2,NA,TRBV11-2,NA,CASRWGGAGELFF,TGTGCCAGTCGGTGGGGTGGGGCCGGGGAGCTGTTTTTT
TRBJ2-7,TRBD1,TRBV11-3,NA,CASSWQPGDSPYEQYF,TGTGCCAGCAGCTGGCAACCAGGGGACAGCCCCTACGAGCAGTACTTC
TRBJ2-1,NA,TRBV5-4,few,CASSLGSPPNEQFF,TGTGCCAGCAGCTTGGGATCGCCGCCCAATGAGCAGTTCTTC
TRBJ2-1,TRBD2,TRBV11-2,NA,CASSLALLAGYNEQFF,TGTGCCAGCAGCCTCGCCCTCCTAGCGGGCTACAATGAGCAGTTCTTC
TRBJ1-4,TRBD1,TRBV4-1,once,CASSQAGGRATNEKLFF,TGCGCCAGCAGCCAAGCAGGGGGCCGGGCAACTAATGAAAAACTGTTTTTT
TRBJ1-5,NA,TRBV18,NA,CASSPGEGSSNQPQHF,TGTGCCAGCTCACCGGGGGAAGGGTCCAGCAATCAGCCCCAGCATTTT
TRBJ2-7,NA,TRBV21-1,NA,CASHLFERLRSWQYF,TGTGCCAGCCACCTCTTCGAACGCCTACGGAGTTGGCAGTACTTC
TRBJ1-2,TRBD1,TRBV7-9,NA,CASSLSRTGEGYTF,TGTGCCAGCAGCTTATCCCGGACAGGGGAGGGCTACACCTTC
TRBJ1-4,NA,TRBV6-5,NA,CASRGRRENEKLFF,TGTGCCAGCAGGGGACGGAGAGAAAATGAAAAACTGTTTTTT
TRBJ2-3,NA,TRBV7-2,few,CASSSQFSTDTQYF,TGTGCCAGCAGCTCACAGTTTAGCACAGATACGCAGTATTTT
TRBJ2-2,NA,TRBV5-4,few,CASSQTKPGRTTGELFF,TGTGCCAGCAGCCAAACAAAACCGGGCCGGACAACCGGGGAGCTGTTTTTT
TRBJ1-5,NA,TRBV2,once,CASNRQAGDNQPQHF,TGTGCCAGCAACAGACAGGCTGGAGACAATCAGCCCCAGCATTTT
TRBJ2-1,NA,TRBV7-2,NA,CASSFGGSSYNEQFF,TGTGCCAGCAGCTTCGGGGGAAGTTCCTACAATGAGCAGTTCTTC
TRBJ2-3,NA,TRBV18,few,CASSRDPLGGTQYF,TGTGCCAGCTCACGAGACCCGCTTGGGGGTACGCAGTATTTT
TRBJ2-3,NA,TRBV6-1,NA,CASTTPWGDTQYF,TGTGCCAGCACCACACCCTGGGGGGATACGCAGTATTTT
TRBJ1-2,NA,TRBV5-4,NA,CASSPGVRGNYGYTF,TGTGCCAGCAGCCCCGGGGTTAGGGGTAACTATGGCTACACCTTC
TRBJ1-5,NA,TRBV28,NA,CASSLGYMGYSNQPQHF,TGTGCCAGCAGTTTAGGTTATATGGGATATAGCAATCAGCCCCAGCATTTT
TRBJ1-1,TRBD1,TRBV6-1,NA,CASSPGGVLGAFF,TGTGCCAGCAGTCCAGGGGGCGTTTTGGGAGCTTTCTTT
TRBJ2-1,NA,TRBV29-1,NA,CSVRVSYNEQFF,TGCAGCGTGAGAGTCTCCTACAATGAGCAGTTCTTC
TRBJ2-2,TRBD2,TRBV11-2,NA,CASSLLGLAGAGELFF,TGTGCCAGCAGCCTACTGGGGCTAGCGGGAGCCGGGGAGCTGTTTTTT
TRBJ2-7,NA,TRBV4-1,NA,CASSPRLISGYEQYF,TGCGCCAGCAGCCCCCGACTTATTAGCGGCTACGAGCAGTACTTC
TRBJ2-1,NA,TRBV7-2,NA,CASSWFNEQFF,TGTGCCAGCAGCTGGTTCAATGAGCAGTTCTTC
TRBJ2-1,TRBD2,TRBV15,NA,CATMTRGSGKYYNEQFF,TGTGCCACAATGACCCGGGGTAGCGGGAAGTACTACAATGAGCAGTTCTTC
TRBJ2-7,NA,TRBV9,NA,CASSGPSESGGPNEQYF,TGCGCCAGCAGCGGGCCCAGCGAGAGTGGAGGGCCTAACGAGCAGTACTTC
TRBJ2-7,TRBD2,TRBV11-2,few,CASSLAMGGALGEQYF,TGTGCCAGCAGCTTAGCCATGGGAGGGGCACTAGGCGAGCAGTACTTC
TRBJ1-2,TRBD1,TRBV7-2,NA,CASSSGTGGYTF,TGTGCCAGCAGCTCGGGGACAGGTGGCTACACCTTC